The 3 T cell receptor beta chains reported below all come from one sample, sequenced in a study of radiotherapy plus CTLA-4 blockade in lung cancer. Assay used: immunoSEQ multiplex PCR; TCRdb lists only in-frame clones, some missing. The table lists about 90,000 clones, over 80% of them singletons. Sequenced material: peripheral blood, taken from a patient treated with radiotherapy plus ipilimumab. These receptors all stem from a human donor with non-small cell lung cancer that progressed on radiotherapy plus ipilimumab.

The chain is built from TRBV7-8 and TRBJ2-5; TRBD2 aligns across 9 bases. After removal of 6 bases from V and 5 bases from J, the junction contained 7 bases not matched to a gene. This CDR3 is 14 amino acids long. Germline V gene data show CDR1 as SGHVS and CDR2 as FQNEAQ. The DNA of the CDR3 is TGTGCCAGCAGTTGGGCTAGCGGGATGGAGACCCAGTACTTC. It encodes CASSWASGMETQYF. Drawing the rest from reference TRBV7-8 and TRBJ2-5, the complete variable domain is GAGVSQSPRYKVAKRGQDVALRCDPISGHVSLFWYQQALGQGPEFLTYFQNEAQLDKSGLPSDRFFAERPEGSVSTLKIQRTQQEDSAVYLCASSWASGMETQYFGPGTRLLVL.

CDR3 sequence: CASSIVPGGQPQHF. The CDR3, as DNA: TGTGCCAGTAGTATAGTTCCAGGGGGACAGCCCCAGCATTTT. V is TRBV19 and J is TRBJ1-5, with 7 bases lining up with TRBD1. Unmatched junction bases numbered 4, after V lost 1 base and J lost 7 bases. The germline gives CDR1 LNHDA, CDR2 SQIVND (reference sequence). The CDR3 length is 14 residues.

J is TRBJ2-3 and V is TRBV25-1; D is unresolved. The length of the CDR3 is 17 residues. Germline lookup yields CDR1 MGHDK and CDR2 SYGVNS. V was pared by 5 bases and J by 0 bases, with 18 bases between. CDR3 nucleotide sequence: TGTGCCAGCAGTCGCAGCCTGGGAAGAACTAGCACAGATACGCAGTATTTT. Translation: CASSRSLGRTSTDTQYF.